This T cell receptor beta chain comes out of a study of control samples from healthy donors and cancer patients (dated by TCRdb to 2018 to 2021). V and J lose 0 bases and 6 bases, and a span of 7 bases separates them. From a lookup of the germline V gene, CDR1 and CDR2 are KGHSH and LQKENI. The CDR3 sequence holds 13 residues, the cysteine and phenylalanine included. Here the CDR3 DNA is all that survives: 39 bases in frame from base 1. As for this clone: This receptor's antigen is unknown. The input lacks base qualities; no much larger clone sits a single base away.

Libraries were made using the immunoSEQ multiplex PCR assay. This is the immuneACCESS table as TCRdb keeps it, with only in-frame sequences that have V and J called. A part of the clones is gone; compared with another copy, unresolved V genes explain less than half, and the rest is unexplained. Within this sample are over 85,000 clones, with around 90% of them counted one time only. 2.5% of the sample is held by the ten biggest clonotypes. This clonotype originated in a woman aged 18-29 years in good health. The V gene is TRBV18 and the J gene is TRBJ2-3, with the D gene uncertain. Sequencing was carried out using blood. In nucleotide form, the sequence is TGTGCCAGCTCACCACCGGGTGGCGATACGCAGTATTTT. Its translation reads: CASSPPGGDTQYF.